The clone carrying this T cell receptor (beta chain) was seen ten or more times. This record comes from a study of Graves' ophthalmopathy and Graves' hyperthyroidism. RNA transcripts were the source from which TCR beta CDR3 regions were amplified. RT-PCR was first run with HTBI primers, then multiplex PCR in a second round. TCRdb re-called the multiplex PCR reads through MiXCR, storing one row per CDR3 protein. This sample has over 500,000 distinct CDR3 sequences, with over 20% found just once. The PBMCs were taken from approximately 9.7 ml of fresh peripheral blood. The sequence was obtained from a woman aged 18-30 years with stable Graves' hyperthyroidism. Some clones in this sample may be carry-over from other donors' samples. The sequencing input was peripheral blood.

CDR3 coding DNA: TGTGCCATCAGTCGGGAAGGGACAGGGGATTCACCCCTCCACTTT. Its translation is CAISREGTGDSPLHF. The V and J genes are TRBV10-3 and TRBJ1-6; 10 nucleotides agree with TRBD1. Trimming at V came to 5 bases and at J to 8 bases, leaving 6 bases not matched to a gene. The CDR3 sequence is 15 residues long. The V gene's germline CDR1 is ENHRY and CDR2 SYGVKD.